This T cell receptor beta chain was sequenced in a study of T cell responses to AZD1222 COVID-19 vaccine. Measured with immunoSEQ multiplex PCR; TCRdb has only the in-frame clones, and not every one. The sample holds 150,000 to 200,000 clones; 87% are singletons and the top ten take less than 3%. On this clone itself: A junction boundary mismatches the germline segment, possibly from a read error. The same CDR3 can be traced to other DNA sequences in this sample.

The germline V gene encodes CDR1 SGHDN and CDR2 FVKESK. The length of the CDR3 is 15 residues. This clonotype was obtained from an adult in good health. Material: peripheral blood, obtained on day 0 of AZD1222 vaccination. The chain has TRBV14 and TRBJ2-7; 7 bases agree with TRBD1. This CDR3 is CASSHPIGTAYEQYF. The CDR3 nucleotides read TGTGCTAGCAGCCACCCGATCGGGACAGCCTACGAGCAGTACTTC.